Listed below are T cell receptor beta chains from one sample, sequenced in a study of blood T cell repertoires in COVID-19. TCRdb's copy holds only in-frame clones and misses some; the assay was immunoSEQ multiplex PCR. The data contain 70,000 to 100,000 clones, over 90% of them singletons. Sequencing used peripheral blood. Source of these receptors: a man aged 55-75 years with acute or convalescent COVID-19. The CDR3 runs from the conserved cysteine through the conserved F or W. The order of the fields is J gene, CDR3 length, D gene, clone size, V gene, CDR3 protein, CDR3 DNA. A D gene is named only where the DNA matches it firmly. Clone size is not always given. Where it is, it says once, few, many or a class for expanded clones.

J: TRBJ2-7
length: 14
D: TRBD2
size: -
V: TRBV28
CDR3: CATRGLAGYYEQYF
DNA: TGTGCCACCCGTGGACTAGCGGGGTACTACGAGCAGTACTTC

J: TRBJ2-2
length: 16
D: -
size: few
V: TRBV9
CDR3: CASSVHGSQNTGELFF
DNA: TGTGCCAGCAGCGTACACGGGAGTCAGAACACCGGGGAGCTGTTTTTT

J: TRBJ2-1
length: 16
D: TRBD2
size: -
V: TRBV6-5
CDR3: CASSYPRLAGGNEQFF
DNA: TGTGCCAGCAGTTACCCACGACTAGCGGGAGGAAATGAGCAGTTCTTC

J: TRBJ1-5
length: 16
D: TRBD1
size: -
V: TRBV4-2
CDR3: CASSQGAGQFNQPQHF
DNA: TGTGCCAGCAGCCAAGGGGCGGGACAGTTCAATCAGCCCCAGCATTTT

J: TRBJ2-7
length: 14
D: -
size: -
V: TRBV18
CDR3: CASSQTDGSYEQYF
DNA: TGTGCCAGCTCCCAGACCGACGGGTCCTACGAGCAGTACTTC

J: TRBJ2-7
length: 16
D: TRBD2
size: -
V: TRBV4-1
CDR3: CASSQPTSGRIREQYF
DNA: TGCGCCAGCAGCCAACCGACTAGCGGGAGGATTCGGGAGCAGTACTTC

J: TRBJ2-7
length: 13
D: TRBD1
size: -
V: TRBV27
CDR3: CASSYLTGVEQYF
DNA: TGTGCCAGCAGTTACCTGACAGGGGTCGAGCAGTACTTC

J: TRBJ2-3
length: 15
D: -
size: -
V: TRBV5-4
CDR3: CASSSPPGGTDTQYF
DNA: TGTGCCAGCAGCTCCCCCCCAGGGGGCACAGATACGCAGTATTTT

J: TRBJ2-1
length: 13
D: -
size: -
V: TRBV11-3
CDR3: CASSSGFGNEQFF
DNA: TGTGCCAGCAGCTCAGGGTTCGGCAATGAGCAGTTCTTC

J: TRBJ2-1
length: 14
D: TRBD1
size: -
V: TRBV29-1
CDR3: CSVLRQGDNNEQFF
DNA: TGCAGCGTTTTGAGGCAGGGGGATAACAATGAGCAGTTCTTC

J: TRBJ1-5
length: 14
D: TRBD1
size: -
V: TRBV7-9
CDR3: CASSTQGARQPQHF
DNA: TGTGCCAGCAGCACGCAGGGGGCTCGCCAGCCCCAGCATTTT

J: TRBJ2-2
length: 13
D: -
size: -
V: TRBV25-1
CDR3: CASSAGDPGELFF
DNA: TGTGCCAGCAGTGCGGGGGATCCCGGGGAGCTGTTTTTT

J: TRBJ1-1
length: 14
D: -
size: -
V: TRBV6-2/TRBV6-3
CDR3: CASSYTGGDTEAFF
DNA: TGTGCCAGCAGTTACACGGGGGGAGACACTGAAGCTTTCTTT

J: TRBJ2-7
length: 17
D: TRBD2
size: -
V: TRBV9
CDR3: CASSVGLTGTRDYEQYF
DNA: TGTGCCAGCAGCGTAGGGCTAACCGGGACTAGAGACTACGAGCAGTACTTC

J: TRBJ2-7
length: 15
D: TRBD1
size: -
V: TRBV28
CDR3: CASTTSATGTYEQYF
DNA: TGTGCCAGCACCACGTCGGCGACAGGGACCTACGAGCAGTACTTC

J: TRBJ1-2
length: 14
D: TRBD1
size: -
V: TRBV4-2
CDR3: CASSQDFTGGGYTF
DNA: TGTGCCAGCAGCCAAGATTTCACAGGGGGAGGCTACACCTTC

J: TRBJ1-2
length: 14
D: -
size: -
V: TRBV3-1/TRBV3-2
CDR3: CASSSRGGGLGYTF
DNA: TGTGCCAGCAGCAGCCGAGGGGGGGGGCTTGGCTACACCTTC

J: TRBJ2-3
length: 19
D: TRBD2
size: -
V: TRBV7-9
CDR3: CASSSPSGLAGPGTDTQYF
DNA: TGTGCCAGCAGCTCACCCTCGGGACTAGCGGGACCCGGCACAGATACGCAGTATTTT

J: TRBJ2-1
length: 14
D: -
size: -
V: TRBV24-1
CDR3: CATLSTGDVNEQFF
DNA: TGTGCCACCCTGTCTACGGGAGACGTCAATGAGCAGTTCTTC

J: TRBJ2-4
length: 16
D: TRBD2
size: -
V: TRBV6-1
CDR3: CASSDLAGTAKNIQYF
DNA: TGTGCCAGCAGTGATCTAGCGGGGACGGCCAAAAACATTCAGTACTTC

J: TRBJ1-3
length: 15
D: -
size: -
V: TRBV5-6
CDR3: CASSLFGESGNTIYF
DNA: TGTGCCAGCAGCTTGTTTGGGGAGTCTGGAAACACCATATATTTT

J: TRBJ2-6
length: 18
D: TRBD1
size: -
V: TRBV25-1
CDR3: CASSDPWTGQSGANVLTF
DNA: TGTGCCAGCAGTGATCCTTGGACAGGGCAGTCTGGGGCCAACGTCCTGACTTTC

J: TRBJ2-1
length: 13
D: -
size: -
V: TRBV6-2/TRBV6-3
CDR3: CASSYDVAGEQFF
DNA: TGTGCCAGCAGTTACGATGTGGCGGGTGAGCAGTTCTTC

J: TRBJ2-7
length: 16
D: -
size: once
V: TRBV15
CDR3: CATSNRGSQGPYEQYF
DNA: TGTGCCACCAGCAATAGGGGCTCTCAAGGCCCCTACGAGCAGTACTTC

J: TRBJ2-7
length: 16
D: -
size: once
V: TRBV4-1
CDR3: CASSHPGLRFSYEQYF
DNA: TGCGCCAGCAGCCACCCGGGACTGCGTTTCTCCTACGAGCAGTACTTC

J: TRBJ1-1
length: 15
D: -
size: -
V: TRBV7-9
CDR3: CASSLDNGENTEAFF
DNA: TGTGCCAGCAGCTTAGACAACGGGGAGAACACTGAAGCTTTCTTT

J: TRBJ2-7
length: 17
D: TRBD2
size: few
V: TRBV6-2/TRBV6-3
CDR3: CASSHVIGREGVYEQYF
DNA: TGTGCCAGCAGCCACGTTATCGGGCGGGAGGGCGTCTACGAGCAGTACTTC

J: TRBJ2-1
length: 12
D: TRBD1
size: -
V: TRBV28
CDR3: CASSPGQGEQFF
DNA: TGTGCCAGCAGCCCTGGACAGGGCGAGCAGTTCTTC

J: TRBJ1-4
length: 15
D: -
size: -
V: TRBV11-3
CDR3: CASSSPGETNEKLFF
DNA: TGTGCCAGCAGCTCCCCAGGGGAAACTAATGAAAAACTGTTTTTT

J: TRBJ2-1
length: 19
D: TRBD2
size: -
V: TRBV11-2
CDR3: CASSSPRGLAGGPQNEQFF
DNA: TGTGCCAGCAGCTCACCCCGAGGACTAGCGGGAGGGCCTCAAAATGAGCAGTTCTTC

J: TRBJ2-1
length: 11
D: -
size: -
V: TRBV18
CDR3: CASQSYNEQFF
DNA: TGTGCCTCACAATCCTACAATGAGCAGTTCTTC

J: TRBJ1-2
length: 14
D: TRBD1
size: -
V: TRBV28
CDR3: CASSPGTGRYGYTF
DNA: TGTGCCAGCAGTCCCGGGACAGGGCGTTATGGCTACACCTTC

J: TRBJ1-3
length: 13
D: -
size: -
V: TRBV29-1
CDR3: CSVVGTSGNTIYF
DNA: TGCAGCGTTGTAGGGACTTCTGGAAACACCATATATTTT

J: TRBJ2-3
length: 14
D: -
size: -
V: TRBV7-2
CDR3: CASSYDKSTDTQYF
DNA: TGTGCCAGCAGCTATGACAAAAGCACAGATACGCAGTATTTT

J: TRBJ1-4
length: 11
D: -
size: -
V: TRBV28
CDR3: CASSLEEKLFF
DNA: TGTGCCAGCAGTTTAGAGGAAAAACTGTTTTTT

J: TRBJ2-3
length: 16
D: TRBD2
size: few
V: TRBV10-1
CDR3: CASSSSLTSGLDTQYF
DNA: TGCGCCAGCAGTTCTTCCCTGACTAGCGGGCTCGATACGCAGTATTTT

J: TRBJ2-7
length: 15
D: TRBD2
size: -
V: TRBV28
CDR3: CASSPRTSGSYEQYF
DNA: TGTGCCAGCAGTCCCCGGACTAGCGGCAGTTACGAGCAGTACTTC

J: TRBJ2-5
length: 13
D: -
size: -
V: TRBV27
CDR3: CASRYTPGGTQYF
DNA: TGTGCCAGCAGGTACACTCCCGGCGGGACCCAGTACTTC

J: TRBJ1-1
length: 15
D: -
size: once
V: TRBV15
CDR3: CATSRPGSVGPEAFF
DNA: TGTGCCACCAGCAGGCCGGGGTCCGTAGGCCCTGAAGCTTTCTTT

J: TRBJ1-1
length: 14
D: -
size: once
V: TRBV6-5
CDR3: CASSPGHLNTEAFF
DNA: TGTGCCAGCAGTCCGGGACACCTGAACACTGAAGCTTTCTTT

J: TRBJ2-5
length: 16
D: -
size: -
V: TRBV7-9
CDR3: CASSSPSFEAGETQYF
DNA: TGTGCCAGCAGCTCCCCTTCCTTTGAGGCCGGAGAGACCCAGTACTTC

J: TRBJ1-1
length: 14
D: -
size: -
V: TRBV9
CDR3: CASSILTGNTEAFF
DNA: TGTGCCAGCAGCATCCTCACGGGGAACACTGAAGCTTTCTTT

J: TRBJ2-7
length: 17
D: TRBD2
size: -
V: TRBV4-3
CDR3: CASSQDSLAGVRYEQYF
DNA: TGCGCCAGCAGCCAGGACTCCCTTGCGGGAGTCAGGTACGAGCAGTACTTC

J: TRBJ2-2
length: 13
D: -
size: -
V: TRBV5-4
CDR3: CASSLALTGELFF
DNA: TGTGCCAGCAGCTTGGCTCTAACCGGGGAGCTGTTTTTT

J: TRBJ2-5
length: 16
D: TRBD2
size: -
V: TRBV6-1
CDR3: CASSEAGGTSGETQYF
DNA: TGTGCCAGCAGTGAAGCGGGTGGGACTAGCGGGGAGACCCAGTACTTC

J: TRBJ2-1
length: 11
D: -
size: -
V: TRBV24-1
CDR3: CATSPHNEQFF
DNA: TGTGCCACCAGCCCTCACAATGAGCAGTTCTTC

J: TRBJ2-5
length: 13
D: -
size: -
V: TRBV5-4
CDR3: CASKVQTQETQYF
DNA: TGTGCCAGCAAAGTCCAGACACAAGAGACCCAGTACTTC

J: TRBJ2-1
length: 16
D: -
size: -
V: TRBV9
CDR3: CASSPGGGQTYNEQFF
DNA: TGTGCCAGCAGCCCAGGAGGGGGCCAGACCTACAATGAGCAGTTCTTC

J: TRBJ2-3
length: 15
D: -
size: -
V: TRBV24-1
CDR3: CATSDLTRGTDTQYF
DNA: TGTGCCACCAGTGATTTGACCAGGGGCACAGATACGCAGTATTTT

J: TRBJ2-7
length: 14
D: -
size: -
V: TRBV11-2
CDR3: CASSFLGEQGEQYF
DNA: TGTGCCAGCAGTTTCCTAGGGGAACAGGGCGAGCAGTACTTC

J: TRBJ2-1
length: 17
D: -
size: -
V: TRBV7-3
CDR3: CASSLQGTGSSYNEQFF
DNA: TGTGCCAGCAGCTTACAGGGTACCGGGAGCTCCTACAATGAGCAGTTCTTC

J: TRBJ2-3
length: 13
D: -
size: -
V: TRBV12-3/TRBV12-4
CDR3: CASRRVWADTQYF
DNA: TGTGCCAGCAGGCGGGTGTGGGCAGATACGCAGTATTTT

J: TRBJ1-2
length: 15
D: TRBD1
size: -
V: TRBV19
CDR3: CASSPPDRGTYGYTF
DNA: TGTGCCAGTAGCCCCCCGGACAGGGGCACCTATGGCTACACCTTC

J: TRBJ2-2
length: 13
D: -
size: -
V: TRBV30
CDR3: CAWSVLRGGELFF
DNA: TGTGCCTGGAGTGTACTGAGAGGTGGGGAGCTGTTTTTT

J: TRBJ2-3
length: 16
D: TRBD2
size: -
V: TRBV12-5
CDR3: CASGLESSGPEGTQYF
DNA: TGTGCTAGTGGTTTGGAAAGTAGCGGGCCGGAAGGGACGCAGTATTTT

J: TRBJ2-7
length: 14
D: TRBD1
size: -
V: TRBV11-2
CDR3: CASSKGTGAYEQYF
DNA: TGTGCCAGCAGCAAGGGGACAGGGGCCTACGAGCAGTACTTC

J: TRBJ1-1
length: 13
D: -
size: -
V: TRBV9
CDR3: CASSPLLNTEAFF
DNA: TGTGCCAGCAGCCCCCTATTAAACACTGAAGCTTTCTTT